The subject of this entry is one T cell receptor (beta chain). Here immunoSEQ multiplex PCR was the method, and the copy in TCRdb shows in-frame clones only, minus some. The data contain about 300,000 clones, 65% to 85% of them singletons. These data belong to a study of blood T cell repertoires in COVID-19. As for the study in general: Acute and convalescent COVID-19 specimens originated in the United States, Italy and Spain. Nucleic acid was either cDNA or gDNA, and it came from T cells, B-cell-depleted T cells, or PBMCs.

The CDR3 extends over 15 amino acids. J gave up 4 bases and V 5 bases, and 8 bases lay outside the gene matches. Germline-derived CDR1 and CDR2 are SGHRS and YFSETQ. Sequencing was carried out using peripheral blood. The rearrangement joins TRBV5-1 to TRBJ2-1; TRBD1 matches at 8 bases. The sequence derives from a woman aged 45-65 years with acute or convalescent COVID-19. CDR3 amino acids: CASRSGTGLYNEQFF. The CDR3 DNA is TGCGCCAGCAGATCGGGGACAGGCCTATACAATGAGCAGTTCTTC.